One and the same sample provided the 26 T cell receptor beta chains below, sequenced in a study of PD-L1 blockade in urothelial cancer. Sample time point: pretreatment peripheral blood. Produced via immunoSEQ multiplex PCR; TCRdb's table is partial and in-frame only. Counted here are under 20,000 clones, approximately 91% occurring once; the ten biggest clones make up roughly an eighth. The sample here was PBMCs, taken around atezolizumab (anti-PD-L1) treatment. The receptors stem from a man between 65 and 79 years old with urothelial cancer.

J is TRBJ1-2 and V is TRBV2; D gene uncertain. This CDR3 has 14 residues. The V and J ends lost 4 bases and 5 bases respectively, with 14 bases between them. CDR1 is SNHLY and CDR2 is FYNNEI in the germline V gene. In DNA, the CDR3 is TGTGCCAGCAGTGGGTCACAGAGACGGTATGGCTACACCTTC. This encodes CASSGSQRRYGYTF.

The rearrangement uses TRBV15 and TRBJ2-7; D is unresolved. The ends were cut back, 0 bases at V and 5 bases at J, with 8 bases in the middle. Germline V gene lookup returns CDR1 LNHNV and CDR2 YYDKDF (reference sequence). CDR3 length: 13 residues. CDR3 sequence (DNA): TGTGCCACCAGCAGAGACACCTACCACGAGCAGTACTTC. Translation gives CATSRDTYHEQYF.

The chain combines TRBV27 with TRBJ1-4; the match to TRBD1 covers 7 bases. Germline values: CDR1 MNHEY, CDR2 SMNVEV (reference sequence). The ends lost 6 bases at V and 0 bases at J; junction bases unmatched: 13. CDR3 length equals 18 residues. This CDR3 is CASRAPGTVLSTNEKLFF. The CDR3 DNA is TGTGCCAGCAGGGCACCCGGGACAGTACTTTCAACTAATGAAAAACTGTTTTTT.

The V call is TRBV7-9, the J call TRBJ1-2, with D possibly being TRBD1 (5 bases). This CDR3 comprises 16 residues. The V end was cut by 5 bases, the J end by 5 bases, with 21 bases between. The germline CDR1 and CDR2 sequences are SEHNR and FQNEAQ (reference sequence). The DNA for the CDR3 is TGTGCCAGCAGCCTGAACCGGGCACAGGATGCTTATGGCTACACCTTC. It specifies CASSLNRAQDAYGYTF.

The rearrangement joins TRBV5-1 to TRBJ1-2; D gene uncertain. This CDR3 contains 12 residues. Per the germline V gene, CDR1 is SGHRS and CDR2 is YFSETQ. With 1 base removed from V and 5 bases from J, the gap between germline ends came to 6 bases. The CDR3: CASSLSQYGYTF. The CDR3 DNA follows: TGCGCCAGCAGCTTGAGTCAGTATGGCTACACCTTC.

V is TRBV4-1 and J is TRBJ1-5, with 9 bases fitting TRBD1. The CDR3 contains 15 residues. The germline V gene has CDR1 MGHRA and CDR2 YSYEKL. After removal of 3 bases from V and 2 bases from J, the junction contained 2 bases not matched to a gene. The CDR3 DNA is TGCGCCAGCAGCCAGGGACAGGGTGGCAATCAGCCCCAGCATTTT. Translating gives CASSQGQGGNQPQHF.

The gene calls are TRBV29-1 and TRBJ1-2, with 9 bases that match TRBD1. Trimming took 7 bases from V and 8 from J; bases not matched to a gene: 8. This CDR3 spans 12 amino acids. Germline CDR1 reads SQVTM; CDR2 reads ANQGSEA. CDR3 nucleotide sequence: TGCAGCGCACTAGGACAGGGGAGGGGCTACACCTTC. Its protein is CSALGQGRGYTF.

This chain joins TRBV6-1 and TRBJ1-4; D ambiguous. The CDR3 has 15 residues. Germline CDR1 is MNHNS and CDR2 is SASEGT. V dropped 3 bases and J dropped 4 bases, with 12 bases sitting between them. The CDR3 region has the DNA TGTGCCAGCAGTGAGACGGCGGGTGGTAATGAAAAACTGTTTTTT. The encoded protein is CASSETAGGNEKLFF.

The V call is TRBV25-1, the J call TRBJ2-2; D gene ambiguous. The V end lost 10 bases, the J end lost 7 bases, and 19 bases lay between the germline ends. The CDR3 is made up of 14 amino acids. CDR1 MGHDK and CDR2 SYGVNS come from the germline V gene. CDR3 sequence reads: CATISPQRGGELFF. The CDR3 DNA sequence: TGTGCCACCATCTCGCCCCAACGCGGCGGGGAGCTGTTTTTT.

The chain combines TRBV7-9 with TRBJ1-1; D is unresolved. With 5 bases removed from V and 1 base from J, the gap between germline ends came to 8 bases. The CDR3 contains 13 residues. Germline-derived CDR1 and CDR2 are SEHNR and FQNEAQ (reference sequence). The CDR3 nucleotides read TGTGCCAGCAGCCCTCTTTGGAACACTGAAGCTTTCTTT. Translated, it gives CASSPLWNTEAFF. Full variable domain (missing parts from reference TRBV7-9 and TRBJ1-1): DTGVSQNPRHKITKRGQNVTFRCDPISEHNRLYWYRQTLGQGPEFLTYFQNEAQLEKSRLLSDRFSAERPKGSFSTLEIQRTEQGDSAMYLCASSPLWNTEAFFGQGTRLTVV.

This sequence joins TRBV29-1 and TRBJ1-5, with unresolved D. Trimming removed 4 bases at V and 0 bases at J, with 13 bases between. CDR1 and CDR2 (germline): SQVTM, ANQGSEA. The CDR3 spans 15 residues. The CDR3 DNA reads TGCAGCGTTGGTAGTTTTGTTTATAGCAATCAGCCCCAGCATTTT. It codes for CSVGSFVYSNQPQHF.

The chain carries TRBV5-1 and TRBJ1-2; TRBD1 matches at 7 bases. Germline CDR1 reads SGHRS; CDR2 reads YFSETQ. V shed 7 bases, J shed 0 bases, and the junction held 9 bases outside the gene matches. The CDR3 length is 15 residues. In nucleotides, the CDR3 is TGCGCCAGCCACCAAGGACAGGCCGCTAACTATGGCTACACCTTC. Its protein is CASHQGQAANYGYTF. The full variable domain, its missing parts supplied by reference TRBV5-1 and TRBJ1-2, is KAGVTQTPRYLIKTRGQQVTLSCSPISGHRSVSWYQQTPGQGLQFLFEYFSETQRNKGNFPGRFSGRQFSNSRSEMNVSTLELGDSALYLCASHQGQAANYGYTFGSGTRLTVV.

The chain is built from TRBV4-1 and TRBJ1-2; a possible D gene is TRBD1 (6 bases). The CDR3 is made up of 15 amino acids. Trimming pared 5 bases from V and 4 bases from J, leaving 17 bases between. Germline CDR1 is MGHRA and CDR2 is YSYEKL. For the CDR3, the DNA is TGCGCCAGCAGCTATAACAGGGAGCAAGTCTATGGCTACACCTTC. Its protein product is CASSYNREQVYGYTF.

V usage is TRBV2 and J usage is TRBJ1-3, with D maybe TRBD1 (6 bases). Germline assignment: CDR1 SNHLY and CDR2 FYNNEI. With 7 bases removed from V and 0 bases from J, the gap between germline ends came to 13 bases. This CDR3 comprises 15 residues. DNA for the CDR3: TGTGCCAGCATGCGGGGGGCTTTCTCTGGAAACACCATATATTTT. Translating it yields CASMRGAFSGNTIYF.

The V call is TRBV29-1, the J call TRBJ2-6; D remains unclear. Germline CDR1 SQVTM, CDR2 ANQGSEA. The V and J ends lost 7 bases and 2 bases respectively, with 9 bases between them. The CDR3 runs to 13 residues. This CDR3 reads CSAWSAGANVLTF. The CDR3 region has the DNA TGCAGCGCCTGGAGTGCTGGGGCCAACGTCCTGACTTTC.

This CDR3 is CASTPWARYEQYF. CDR3 coding DNA: TGTGCCAGCACCCCCTGGGCCCGTTACGAGCAGTACTTC. The V and J genes are TRBV2 and TRBJ2-7; D is unresolved. Trimming removed 7 bases at V and 4 bases at J, with 14 bases between. The CDR3 is 13 residues long. Germline V gene lookup returns CDR1 SNHLY and CDR2 FYNNEI.

The CDR3 DNA reads TGCGCCAGCAGCCAAGATCCCAATCTGGTGGGGCCTAACCAAGAGACCCAGTACTTC. Its translation is CASSQDPNLVGPNQETQYF. J is TRBJ2-5 and V is TRBV4-1; D may be TRBD1 (5 bases). V was trimmed by 0 bases and J by 0 bases, leaving 20 bases between them. Germline loops: CDR1 MGHRA, CDR2 YSYEKL. This CDR3 has 19 amino acids.

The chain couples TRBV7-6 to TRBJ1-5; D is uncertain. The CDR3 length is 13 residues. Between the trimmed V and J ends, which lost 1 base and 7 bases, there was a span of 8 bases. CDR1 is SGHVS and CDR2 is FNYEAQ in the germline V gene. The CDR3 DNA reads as TGTGCCAGCAGCTTAGGGCGCAGGCAGCCCCAGCATTTT. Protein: CASSLGRRQPQHF.

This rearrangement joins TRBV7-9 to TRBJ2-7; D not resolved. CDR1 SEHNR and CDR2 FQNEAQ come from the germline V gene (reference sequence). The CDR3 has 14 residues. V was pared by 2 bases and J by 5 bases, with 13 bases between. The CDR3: CASSLLYSHHEQYF. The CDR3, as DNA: TGTGCCAGCAGCTTATTGTACAGCCACCACGAGCAGTACTTC.

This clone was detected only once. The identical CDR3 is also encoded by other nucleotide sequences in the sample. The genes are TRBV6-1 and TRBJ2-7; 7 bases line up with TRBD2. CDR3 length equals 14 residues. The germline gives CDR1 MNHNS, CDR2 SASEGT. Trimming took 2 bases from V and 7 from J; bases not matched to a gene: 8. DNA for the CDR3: TGTGCCAGCAGTGAACTAGGGGACTACTATGAGCAGTACTTC. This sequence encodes CASSELGDYYEQYF.

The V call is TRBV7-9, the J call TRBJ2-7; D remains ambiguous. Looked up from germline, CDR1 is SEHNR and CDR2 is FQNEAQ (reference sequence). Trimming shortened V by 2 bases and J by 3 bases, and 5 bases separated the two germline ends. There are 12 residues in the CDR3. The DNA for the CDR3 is TGTGCCAGCAGCTTAAACGGCTACGAGCAGTACTTC. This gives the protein CASSLNGYEQYF.

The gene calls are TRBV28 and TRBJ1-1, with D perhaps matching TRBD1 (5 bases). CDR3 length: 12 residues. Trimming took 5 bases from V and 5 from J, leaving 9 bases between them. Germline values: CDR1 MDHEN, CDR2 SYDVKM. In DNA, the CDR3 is TGTGCCAGCAGTGGGGGGGGTACTGAAGCTTTCTTT. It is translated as CASSGGGTEAFF.

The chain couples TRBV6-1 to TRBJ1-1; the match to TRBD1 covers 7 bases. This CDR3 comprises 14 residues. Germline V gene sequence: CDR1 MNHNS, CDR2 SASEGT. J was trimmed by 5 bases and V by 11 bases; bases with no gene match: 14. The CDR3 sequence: CAGAEGGANTEAFF. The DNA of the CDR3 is TGTGCCGGAGCGGAAGGGGGCGCAAATACTGAAGCTTTCTTT.

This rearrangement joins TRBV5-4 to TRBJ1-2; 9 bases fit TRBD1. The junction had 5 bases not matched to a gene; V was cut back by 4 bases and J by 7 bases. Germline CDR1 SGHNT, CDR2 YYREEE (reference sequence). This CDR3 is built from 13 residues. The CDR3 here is CASSKDRGGGYTF. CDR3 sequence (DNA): TGTGCCAGCAGCAAGGACAGGGGCGGTGGCTACACCTTC.

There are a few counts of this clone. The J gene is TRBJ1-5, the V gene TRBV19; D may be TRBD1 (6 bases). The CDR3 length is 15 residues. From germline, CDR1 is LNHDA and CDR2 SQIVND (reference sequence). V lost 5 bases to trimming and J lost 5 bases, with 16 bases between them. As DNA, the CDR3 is TGTGCCAGTAGTCAGACGGGGGGGCGTGATCAGCCCCAGCATTTT. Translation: CASSQTGGRDQPQHF. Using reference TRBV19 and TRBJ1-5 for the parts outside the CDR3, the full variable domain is DGGITQSPKYLFRKEGQNVTLSCEQNLNHDAMYWYRQDPGQGLRLIYYSQIVNDFQKGDIAEGYSVSREKKESFPLTVTSAQKNPTAFYLCASSQTGGRDQPQHFGDGTRLSIL.

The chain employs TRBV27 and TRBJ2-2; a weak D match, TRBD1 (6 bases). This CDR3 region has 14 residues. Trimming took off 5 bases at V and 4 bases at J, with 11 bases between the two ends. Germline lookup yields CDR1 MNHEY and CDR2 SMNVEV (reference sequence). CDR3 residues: CASSPGATTGELFF. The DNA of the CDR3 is TGTGCCAGCAGTCCAGGGGCGACCACCGGGGAGCTGTTTTTT.